Below are 8 T cell receptor beta chains sequenced from a single sample in a study of CD8 T cells in ankylosing spondylitis. TCRdb reanalysed the 5' RACE reads using MiXCR and keeps one entry per CDR3 protein. The repertoire has 200,000 to 250,000 distinct CDR3 sequences, about a quarter of them found once; the top ten carry less than 8.5%. Sequenced: blood, either unsorted or a sorted T cell fraction (not recorded which). The receptors here all came from a male donor with ankylosing spondylitis or in good health (not recorded which).

The chain links TRBV7-2 to TRBJ2-4, with 7 bases identical to TRBD1. CDR3 length equals 15 residues. Germline V gives CDR1 SGHTA, CDR2 FQGNSA. With V trimmed by 5 bases and J by 9 bases, 13 bases remained unmatched. CDR3 nucleotide sequence: TGTGCCAGCAGCAGACCGACAGGGCGAGAGGGCATTCAGTACTTC. It specifies CASSRPTGREGIQYF.

The rearrangement uses TRBV27 and TRBJ2-1; 8 bases are shared with TRBD2. The germline V gene has CDR1 MNHEY and CDR2 SMNVEV (reference sequence). The CDR3 covers 15 residues. J was trimmed by 7 bases and V by 2 bases; bases with no gene match: 7. The CDR3 here is CASSLNGRAHNEQFF. In DNA, the CDR3 is TGTGCCAGCAGTTTAAACGGGAGGGCACATAATGAGCAGTTCTTC.

The chain combines TRBV19 with TRBJ2-7, with 8 bases matching TRBD2. There are 14 residues in the CDR3. V lost 5 bases to trimming and J lost 2 bases; unmatched junction nucleotides: 5. Germline CDR1 and CDR2: LNHDA and SQIVND (reference sequence). The CDR3 loop reads CASSAAGLAYEQYF. The CDR3 DNA sequence: TGTGCCAGTAGTGCTGCGGGACTAGCCTACGAGCAGTACTTC.

The J gene is TRBJ1-5, the V gene TRBV12-3 or TRBV12-4; D is perhaps TRBD1 (6 bases). Trimming left V 7 bases short and J 2 bases short, with 15 bases between. The CDR3 spans 15 residues. The chain's CDR3 is CASTLGRGGNQPQHF. In DNA form, the CDR3 reads TGTGCCAGCACCCTGGGCAGGGGTGGCAATCAGCCCCAGCATTTT.

The V and J genes are TRBV20-1 and TRBJ2-5; 8 positions agree with TRBD1. The V segment lost 0 bases and the J segment 8 bases; nucleotides outside the gene matches: 8. CDR1 and CDR2 (germline): DFQATT, SNEGSKA (reference sequence). The CDR3 is made up of 14 amino acids. CDR3 amino acids: CSARDNDRGYTQYF. CDR3 coding DNA: TGCAGTGCTAGAGATAATGACAGGGGTTATACCCAGTACTTC.

This clonotype was counted between two and nine times. The chain recombines TRBV18 with TRBJ1-4; TRBD1 matches 9 bases. The germline V gene has CDR1 KGHSH and CDR2 LQKENI. The CDR3 runs to 14 residues. Trimming took 3 bases from V and 8 from J; bases not matched to a gene: 4. Here the CDR3 reads CASSPGQGREKLFF. Written as DNA, the CDR3 is TGTGCCAGCTCACCCGGACAGGGGAGAGAAAAACTGTTTTTT.

This chain uses TRBV7-2 with TRBJ2-1, with D unresolved. The CDR3 consists of 16 residues. The V gene lost 1 base and the J gene lost 2 bases, with 12 bases spanning the gap. Germline loops: CDR1 SGHTA, CDR2 FQGNSA. CDR3 sequence: CASSLDDYSAYNEQFF. The DNA of the CDR3 is TGTGCCAGCAGCTTAGACGATTACAGCGCCTACAATGAGCAGTTCTTC.

This clonotype was observed many times. The chain recombines TRBV20-1 with TRBJ2-4, with D unclear. The CDR3 spans 13 residues. Germline CDR1 reads DFQATT; CDR2 reads SNEGSKA (reference sequence). The V and J ends lost 3 bases and 7 bases respectively, with 13 bases between them. The CDR3 loop is CSARVLNENIQYF. DNA of the CDR3: TGCAGTGCTAGGGTCTTGAATGAGAACATTCAGTACTTC.